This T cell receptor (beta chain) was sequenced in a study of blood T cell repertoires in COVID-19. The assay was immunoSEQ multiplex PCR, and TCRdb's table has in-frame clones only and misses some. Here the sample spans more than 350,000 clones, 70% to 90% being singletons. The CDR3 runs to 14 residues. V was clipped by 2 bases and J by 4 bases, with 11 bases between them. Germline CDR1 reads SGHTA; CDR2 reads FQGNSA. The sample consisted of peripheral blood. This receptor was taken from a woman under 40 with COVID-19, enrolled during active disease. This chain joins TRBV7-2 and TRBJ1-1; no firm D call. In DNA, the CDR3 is TGTGCCAGCAGCTTAACGCACTCGAGCACTGAAGCTTTCTTT. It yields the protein CASSLTHSSTEAFF.